Given below is one TCR beta chain in context. The study ran its PCR with 60 Vbeta and 13 Jbeta primers. The data were produced by immunoSEQ multiplex PCR, yet TCRdb's version contains in-frame clones alone and is incomplete. The repertoire consists of about 160,000 clones, with about 80% occurring once and the leading ten covering 1.3%. The sample belongs to a study of cytomegalovirus exposure and HLA in healthy donors. Trimming took 4 bases from V and 7 from J, leaving 11 bases between them. The CDR3 loop spans 13 amino acids. Germline V gene sequence: CDR1 LNHNV, CDR2 YYDKDF (reference sequence). The V and J genes are TRBV15 and TRBJ1-3; D is unresolved. The receptor was derived from a woman between 45 and 65 years old in good health and CMV-seronegative. Material for sequencing was PBMCs. CDR3 residues: CATSKEPGNTIYF. The CDR3, as DNA: TGTGCCACCAGCAAAGAACCGGGGAACACCATATATTTT.